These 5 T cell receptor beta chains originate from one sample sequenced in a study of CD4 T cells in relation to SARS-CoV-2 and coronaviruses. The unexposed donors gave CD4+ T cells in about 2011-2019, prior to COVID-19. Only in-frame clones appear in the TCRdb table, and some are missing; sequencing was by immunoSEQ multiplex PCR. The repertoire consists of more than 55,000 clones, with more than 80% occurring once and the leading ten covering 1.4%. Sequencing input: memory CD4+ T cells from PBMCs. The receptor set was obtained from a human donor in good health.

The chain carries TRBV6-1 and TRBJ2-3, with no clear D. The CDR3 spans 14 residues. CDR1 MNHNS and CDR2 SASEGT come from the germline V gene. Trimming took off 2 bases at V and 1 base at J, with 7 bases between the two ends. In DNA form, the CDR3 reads TGTGCCAGCAGTGAATTGGGCGGCACAGATACGCAGTATTTT. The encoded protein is CASSELGGTDTQYF.

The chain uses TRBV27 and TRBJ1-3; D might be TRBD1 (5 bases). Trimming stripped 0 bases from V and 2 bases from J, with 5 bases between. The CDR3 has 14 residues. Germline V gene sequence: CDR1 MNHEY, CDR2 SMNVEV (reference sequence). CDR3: CASSLSGAGNTIYF. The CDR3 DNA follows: TGTGCCAGCAGTTTATCAGGGGCTGGAAACACCATATATTTT.

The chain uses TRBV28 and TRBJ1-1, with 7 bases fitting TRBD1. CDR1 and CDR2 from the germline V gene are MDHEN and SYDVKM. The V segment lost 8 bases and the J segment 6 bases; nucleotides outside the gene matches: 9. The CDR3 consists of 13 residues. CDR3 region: CASRSRGRAEAFF. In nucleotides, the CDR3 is TGTGCCAGCCGTTCCAGGGGGAGAGCTGAAGCTTTCTTT. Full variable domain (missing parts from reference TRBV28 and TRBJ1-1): DVKVTQSSRYLVKRTGEKVFLECVQDMDHENMFWYRQDPGLGLRLIYFSYDVKMKEKGDIPEGYSVSREKKERFSLILESASTNQTSMYLCASRSRGRAEAFFGQGTRLTVV.

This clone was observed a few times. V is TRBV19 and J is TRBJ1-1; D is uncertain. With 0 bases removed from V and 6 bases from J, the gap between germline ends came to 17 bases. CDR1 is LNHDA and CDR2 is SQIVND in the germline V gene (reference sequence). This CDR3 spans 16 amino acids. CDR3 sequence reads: CASSIDLLRPGSEAFF. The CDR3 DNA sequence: TGTGCCAGTAGTATAGATTTATTGCGACCTGGCTCTGAAGCTTTCTTT.

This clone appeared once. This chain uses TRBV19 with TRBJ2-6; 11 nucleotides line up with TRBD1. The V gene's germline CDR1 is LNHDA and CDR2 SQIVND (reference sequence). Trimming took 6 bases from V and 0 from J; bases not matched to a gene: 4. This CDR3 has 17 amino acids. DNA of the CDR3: TGTGCCAGTAGCAAGGACAGGGGGCTCTCTGGGGCCAACGTCCTGACTTTC. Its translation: CASSKDRGLSGANVLTF.